This T cell receptor (beta chain) stems from a study of graft-versus-host responses after intestinal transplantation. This clone was counted only a few times. Only in-frame clones appear in the TCRdb table, and some are missing; sequencing was by immunoSEQ multiplex PCR. The table has fewer than 15,000 clones, roughly 83% seen once. The germline V gene encodes CDR1 MNHEY and CDR2 SVGAGI. J gave up 3 bases and V 6 bases, and 3 bases lay outside the gene matches. The CDR3 sequence is 13 residues long. This chain uses TRBV6-5 with TRBJ1-1, with TRBD1 matching 8 bases. This clonotype originated in a human patient who received an intestinal transplant, so some T cells may come from the graft donor. This specimen was PBMCs, taken roughly 310 days after intestinal transplant. CDR3 loop: CASRQGVDTEAFF. The CDR3 DNA reads as TGTGCCAGCAGACAGGGGGTAGACACTGAAGCTTTCTTT.